The clone carrying this T cell receptor (beta chain) has a single count. The data derive from a study of blood T cell repertoires in COVID-19. Across the whole study: Collection of acute and convalescent COVID-19 samples took place in the United States, Italy and Spain. In each case, the material was cDNA or gDNA derived from T cells, B-cell-depleted T cells, or PBMCs.

The CDR3 has 15 residues. Germline CDR1 and CDR2: MNHEY and SMNVEV (reference sequence). V lost 2 bases and J 9 bases, leaving 17 bases between the germline ends. Per the original data handling: Reference gene primer amplification yielded estimated nucleated cell counts. The data were produced by immunoSEQ multiplex PCR, yet TCRdb's version contains in-frame clones alone and is incomplete. The V and J calls and clone size were taken over from that table, and D and trimming were inferred from the DNA. The sample shows 210,000 or so clones, just over 85% of them seen only once. Sequencing was carried out using peripheral blood. This TCR was sampled from a man between 18 and 29 years old with active or convalescent COVID-19. J is TRBJ2-1 and V is TRBV27; TRBD2 might be the D (5 bases). The CDR3 protein is CASSLDYYGLSEQFF. In DNA, the CDR3 is TGTGCCAGCAGTTTAGACTACTATGGCCTAAGTGAGCAGTTCTTC.